A selection of T cell receptor beta chains follows, all from one sample in a study of neurological immune-mediated disorders. Each CDR3 protein is one row after TCRdb ran MiXCR on the 5' RACE reads. The sample contains over 65,000 distinct CDR3 sequences, about 9% of which appear only once. The specimen sequenced was PBMCs. These receptors all come from a man aged 50-60 years in good health. CDR3s include the opening cysteine and the closing phenylalanine or tryptophan. The D gene is left open where the match is weak. Sizes are listed as once, few or many counts, or a class when the clone is expanded.

TRBJ2-7 many TRBD2 TRBV27 TGTGCCAGCAGTTCCCTCCTAGCGGGAGGCGTCTACGAGCAGTACTTC CASSSLLAGGVYEQYF
TRBJ2-5 many TRBD1 TRBV12-3/TRBV12-4 TGTGCCAGCAGTCCGGGACAGGGGGGTTTAGAGACCCAGTACTTC CASSPGQGGLETQYF
TRBJ2-5 many NA TRBV7-2 TGTGCCAGCAGCTCACCCGGACACCCCCAAGAGACCCAGTACTTC CASSSPGHPQETQYF
TRBJ2-5 many TRBD2 TRBV7-2 TGTGCCAGCAGCTTAGCGCCAAGAGGGACTAGCGGGACGTACCAAGAGACCCAGTACTTC CASSLAPRGTSGTYQETQYF
TRBJ2-1 many NA TRBV30 TGTGCCTGGAGTGTTTCTAGCGTCAATGAGCAGTTCTTC CAWSVSSVNEQFF
TRBJ2-1 many TRBD2 TRBV18 TGTGCCAGCTCACCCCTGGCTAGCGGGGGCCCTTGGGTATCCGAGCAGTTCTTC CASSPLASGGPWVSEQFF
TRBJ1-1 many NA TRBV5-1 TGCGCCAGCAGCTTGCTATCCCGGGACACTGAAGCTTTCTTT CASSLLSRDTEAFF
TRBJ2-4 many NA TRBV5-1 TGCGCCAGCAGCTTGCCGGGAAACATTCAGTACTTC CASSLPGNIQYF
TRBJ1-5 many NA TRBV5-6 TGTGCCAGCAGCTTGAAGGGTACCTATAGCAATCAGCCCCAGCATTTT CASSLKGTYSNQPQHF
TRBJ2-1 many NA TRBV29-1 TGCACAACGACAGATTCCTACAATGAGCAGTTCTTC CTTTDSYNEQFF
TRBJ2-7 many NA TRBV7-2 TGTGCCAGCAGCTTAGGGGGCTTGTACGAGCAGTACTTC CASSLGGLYEQYF
TRBJ2-3 many NA TRBV5-1 TGCGCCAGCAGCTCTTCTAGCGAACACACAGATACGCAGTATTTT CASSSSSEHTDTQYF
TRBJ2-7 many NA TRBV5-6 TGTGCCAGCAGCTTGATAGGGGATTTATCCTACGAGCAGTACTTC CASSLIGDLSYEQYF
TRBJ2-1 many TRBD1 TRBV7-9 TGTGCCAGCAGCCAGGGGACAGGGGGCCGCGAGCAGTTCTTC CASSQGTGGREQFF